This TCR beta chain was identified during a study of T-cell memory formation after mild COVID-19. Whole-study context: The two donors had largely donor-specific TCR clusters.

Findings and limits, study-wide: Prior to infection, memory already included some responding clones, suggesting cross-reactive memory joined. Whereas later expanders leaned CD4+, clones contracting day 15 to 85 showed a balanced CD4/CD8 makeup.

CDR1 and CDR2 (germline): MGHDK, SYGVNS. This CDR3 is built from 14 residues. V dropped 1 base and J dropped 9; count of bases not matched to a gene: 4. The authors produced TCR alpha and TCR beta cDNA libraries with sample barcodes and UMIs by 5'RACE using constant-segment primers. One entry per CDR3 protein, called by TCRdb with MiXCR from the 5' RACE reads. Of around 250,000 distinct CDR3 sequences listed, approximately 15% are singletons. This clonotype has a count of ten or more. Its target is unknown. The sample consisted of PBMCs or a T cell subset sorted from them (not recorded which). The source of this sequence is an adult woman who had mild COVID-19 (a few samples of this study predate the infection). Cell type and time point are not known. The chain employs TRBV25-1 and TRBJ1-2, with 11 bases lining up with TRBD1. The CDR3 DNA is TGTGCCAGCAGTGAATGGACAGGGGGCACGAGCTACACCTTC. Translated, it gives CASSEWTGGTSYTF.